Reported below is one TCR beta chain. The record originates from a study of blood T cells in healthy people across ages. Sample-barcoded 5' priming and a J-beta primer mix drove a second PCR of roughly 7 to 11 cycles. TCRdb analysed the 5' RACE reads with MiXCR anew, one entry per CDR3 protein. The sample lists 700,000 or so distinct CDR3 sequences, over 40% seen once, with approximately 29% in the top ten. The CDR3 is made up of 14 amino acids. Between the trimmed V and J ends, which lost 6 bases and 2 bases, there was a span of 13 bases. This TCR derives from an elderly man in good health. The chain has TRBV12-3 or TRBV12-4 and TRBJ1-1, with D perhaps TRBD1 (6 bases). Sequenced material: blood. CDR3 loop: CASRGRQVNTEAFF. CDR3 nucleotide sequence: TGTGCCAGCAGAGGTCGACAGGTTAACACTGAAGCTTTCTTT.